This TCR beta chain was profiled in a study of blood T cells in healthy people across ages. To note about this clonotype: The antigen is undetermined.

The CDR3 runs to 16 residues. V was pared by 5 bases and J by 6 bases, with 19 bases between. Germline V CDR1 and CDR2: SGHAT, FQNNGV. Findings and caveats of the study: Naive T cell percentage and TCR beta diversity correlated strongly. Aged donors had fewer naive CD4+ cells and lower diversity than long-lived donors.

Combining a sample-barcoded 5' primer with a J-beta primer mix, a second PCR ran for roughly 6 to 12 cycles. Each of the samples gave a minimum of 2.5 million paired-end reads that contained CDR3. MiXCR, applied by TCRdb to the 5' RACE reads, yields one record per CDR3 protein. Among around 1,900,000 distinct CDR3 sequences listed, about two fifths were seen once. The source material was blood. This rearrangement joins TRBV11-2 to TRBJ1-4; D is perhaps TRBD1 (5 bases). This sequence was found in a human donor in good health. CDR3 in amino acids: CASSQLQGKLHEKLFF. Here the CDR3 DNA reads TGTGCCAGCAGCCAACTTCAGGGAAAGCTACATGAAAAACTGTTTTTT.